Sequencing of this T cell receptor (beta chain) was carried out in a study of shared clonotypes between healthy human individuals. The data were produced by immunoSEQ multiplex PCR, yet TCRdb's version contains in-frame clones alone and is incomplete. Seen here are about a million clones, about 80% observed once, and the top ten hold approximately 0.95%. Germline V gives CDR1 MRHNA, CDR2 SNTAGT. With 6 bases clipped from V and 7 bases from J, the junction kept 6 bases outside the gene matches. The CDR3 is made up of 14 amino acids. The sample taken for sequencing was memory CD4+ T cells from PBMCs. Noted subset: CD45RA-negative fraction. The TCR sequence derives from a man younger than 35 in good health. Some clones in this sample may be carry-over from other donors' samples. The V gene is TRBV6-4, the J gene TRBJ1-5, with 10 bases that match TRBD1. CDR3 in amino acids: CASSPGTGVQPQHF. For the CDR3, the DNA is TGTGCCAGCAGCCCCGGGACAGGGGTACAGCCCCAGCATTTT.